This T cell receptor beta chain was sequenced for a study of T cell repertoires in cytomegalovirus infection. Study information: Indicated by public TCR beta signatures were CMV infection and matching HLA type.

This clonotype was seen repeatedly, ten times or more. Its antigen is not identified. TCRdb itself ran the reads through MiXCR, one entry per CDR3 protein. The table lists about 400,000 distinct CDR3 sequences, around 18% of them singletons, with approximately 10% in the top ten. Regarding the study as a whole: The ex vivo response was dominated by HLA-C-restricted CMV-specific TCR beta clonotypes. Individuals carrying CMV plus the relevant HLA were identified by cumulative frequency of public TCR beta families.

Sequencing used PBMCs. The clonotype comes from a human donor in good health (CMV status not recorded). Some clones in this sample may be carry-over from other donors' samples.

Here the CDR3 DNA reads TGTGCCAGCAGTGAAGCGTCGCAAGGTGCCTTAAGGGGCACTGAAGCTTTCTTT. The encoded protein is CASSEASQGALRGTEAFF. V is TRBV6-1 and J is TRBJ1-1, with D maybe TRBD1 (5 bases). The germline CDR1 and CDR2 sequences are MNHNS and SASEGT. The CDR3 is made up of 18 amino acids. V lost 0 bases, J lost 4 bases, and 21 bases lay in between.